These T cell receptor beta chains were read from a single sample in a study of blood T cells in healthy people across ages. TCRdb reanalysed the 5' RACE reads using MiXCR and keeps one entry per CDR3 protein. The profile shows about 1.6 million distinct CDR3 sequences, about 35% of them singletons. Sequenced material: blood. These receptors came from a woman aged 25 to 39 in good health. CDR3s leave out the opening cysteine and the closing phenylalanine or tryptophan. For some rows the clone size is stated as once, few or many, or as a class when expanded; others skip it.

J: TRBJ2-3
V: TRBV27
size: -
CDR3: ASSTGQAERY

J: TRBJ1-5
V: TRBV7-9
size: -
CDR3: ASSNGGGIQPQH

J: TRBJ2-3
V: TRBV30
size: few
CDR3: AWSPQHTDTQY

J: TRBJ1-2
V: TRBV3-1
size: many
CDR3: ASSQVPGGWYGYT

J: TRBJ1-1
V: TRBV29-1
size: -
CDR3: SVVESLGGWNTEAF

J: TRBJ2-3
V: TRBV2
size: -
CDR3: ASSSGVTRWDTQY

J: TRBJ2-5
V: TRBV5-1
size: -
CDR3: ASRPTGLQETQY

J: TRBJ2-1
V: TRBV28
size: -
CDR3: ASEGLHNEQF

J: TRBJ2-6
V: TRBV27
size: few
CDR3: ASAFNSGANVLT

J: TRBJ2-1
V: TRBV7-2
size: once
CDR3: ASVSGGANEQF

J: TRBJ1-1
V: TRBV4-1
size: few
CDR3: ASSQPIRNTETF